This TCR beta chain was identified in a study of T cells after posttransplantation cyclophosphamide. The germline V gene encodes CDR1 LGHNT and CDR2 FRNRAP. This CDR3 is built from 15 residues. Trimming at V came to 1 base and at J to 2 bases, leaving 3 bases not matched to a gene. This clone has at least ten counts. Assay: immunoSEQ multiplex PCR; the TCRdb copy retains only in-frame clones and omits some. Listed for the sample are tens of thousands of clones, none seen a single time. This sequence joins TRBV12-5 and TRBJ2-3; the match to TRBD1 covers 7 bases. Sequencing input: PBMCs. This TCR derives from a woman aged 25 to 39 in good health and a related stem cell transplant donor. CDR3 residues: CASGLGQGFTDTQYF. Here the CDR3 DNA reads TGTGCTAGTGGTTTGGGACAGGGATTCACAGATACGCAGTATTTT.